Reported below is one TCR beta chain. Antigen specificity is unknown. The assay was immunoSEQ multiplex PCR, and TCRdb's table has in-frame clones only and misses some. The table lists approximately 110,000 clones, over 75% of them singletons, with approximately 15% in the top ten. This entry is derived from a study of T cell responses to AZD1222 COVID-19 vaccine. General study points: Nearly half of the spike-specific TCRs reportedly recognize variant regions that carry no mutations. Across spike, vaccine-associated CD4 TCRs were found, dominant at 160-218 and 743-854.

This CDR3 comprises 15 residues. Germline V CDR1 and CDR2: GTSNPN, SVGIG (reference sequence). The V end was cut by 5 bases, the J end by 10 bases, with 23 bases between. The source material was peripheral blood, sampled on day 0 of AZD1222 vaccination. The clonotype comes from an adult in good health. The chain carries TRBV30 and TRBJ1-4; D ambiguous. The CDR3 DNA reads TGTGCCTGGCAGCACTCGAGCGATTTTAAGTCAAAACTGTTTTTT. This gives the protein CAWQHSSDFKSKLFF.